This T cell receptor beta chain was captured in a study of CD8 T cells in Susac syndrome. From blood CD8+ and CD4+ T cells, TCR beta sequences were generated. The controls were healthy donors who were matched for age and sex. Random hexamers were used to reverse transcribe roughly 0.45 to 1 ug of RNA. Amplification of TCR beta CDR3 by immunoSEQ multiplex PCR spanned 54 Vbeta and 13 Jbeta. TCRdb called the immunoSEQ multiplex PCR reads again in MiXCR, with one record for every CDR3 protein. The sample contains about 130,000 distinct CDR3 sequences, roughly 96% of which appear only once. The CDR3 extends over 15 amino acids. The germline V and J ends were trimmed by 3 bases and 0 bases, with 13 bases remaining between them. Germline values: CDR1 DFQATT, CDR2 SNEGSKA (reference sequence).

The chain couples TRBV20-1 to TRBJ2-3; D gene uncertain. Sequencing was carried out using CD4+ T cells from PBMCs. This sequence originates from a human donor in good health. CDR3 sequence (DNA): TGCAGTGCTAGGGCCCCCGCGGAGAGCACAGATACGCAGTATTTT. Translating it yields CSARAPAESTDTQYF.